The clone carrying this T cell receptor (beta chain) was detected only a few times. The antigen remains undetermined. Trimming removed 4 bases from V and 2 bases from J; junction bases left unmatched: 12. This CDR3 comprises 18 residues. The germline gives CDR1 MNHEY, CDR2 SVGEGT. This record belongs to a study of T cells after yellow fever vaccination. Study findings and constraints: Boosting was followed by the reappearance of most primary-vaccination clones (approximately 95% CD4, about 88% CD8).

Template switching with 5'RACE generated the TCR cDNA and added a universal primer site and UMIs. TCRdb called the 5' RACE reads again in MiXCR, with one record for every CDR3 protein. The sample contains some 150,000 distinct CDR3 sequences, 11% of which appear only once. The rearrangement uses TRBV6-2 or TRBV6-3 and TRBJ2-1; TRBD2 matches 9 bases. This clonotype was obtained from a man aged 18-30 years who received the YFV17D yellow fever vaccine. The sequences come from CD8+ T cells sorted from PBMCs, collected 15 days after the yellow fever booster vaccination. Written as DNA, the CDR3 is TGTGCCAGCAGTTTCGGACTGGGACTAGCTCTCGCCTACAATGAGCAGTTCTTC. It yields the protein CASSFGLGLALAYNEQFF.